A selection of T cell receptor beta chains follows, all from one sample in a study of cytomegalovirus exposure and HLA in healthy donors. Data came from immunoSEQ multiplex PCR; TCRdb stores just in-frame clones and leaves some out. The table lists more than 250,000 clones, 90% of them singletons. Sequenced input: PBMCs. The source is a woman aged 25 to 39 in good health and CMV-seronegative. Each CDR3 is given with its conserved first and last residue. The order of the fields is clone size, V gene, J gene, CDR3 protein. The size of a clone is reported for some rows only, either as once, few or many, or as a class for expanded clones.

NA	TRBV6-1	TRBJ2-3	CASSEPYRATDTQYF
NA	TRBV7-3	TRBJ2-7	CASSPQTSREQYF
few	TRBV18	TRBJ2-7	CASSTGAEQYF
NA	TRBV6-5	TRBJ2-7	CASSKSLAGGNEQYF
NA	TRBV19	TRBJ2-4	CASRGLAKNIQYF
NA	TRBV30	TRBJ1-5	CAWGDRDYSNQPQHF
NA	TRBV30	TRBJ2-1	CAWKDLPGYNEQFF
NA	TRBV15	TRBJ2-7	CATRGDYEQYF
NA	TRBV4-1	TRBJ2-7	CASSRQTGSGTSYEQYF
NA	TRBV9	TRBJ1-1	CASSVTGGGTEAFF
NA	TRBV27	TRBJ1-1	CASSPRLGLNTEAFF
NA	TRBV19	TRBJ2-7	CASSTGPGNYEQYF
NA	TRBV6-5	TRBJ2-7	CASRRGYEQYF
NA	TRBV5-4	TRBJ2-3	CASQVGETDTQYF
NA	TRBV7-3	TRBJ2-7	CASSLGSAYEQYF
NA	TRBV4-3	TRBJ2-1	CASSQGTGVYDEQFF
once	TRBV5-1	TRBJ2-7	CASSLPRAGYRPYEQYF
NA	TRBV7-2	TRBJ1-5	CASSSGGDMNQPQHF
NA	TRBV5-1	TRBJ1-4	CASSLDGGEVLRTNEKLFF
NA	TRBV5-1	TRBJ2-2	CASSLDPATGELFF
NA	TRBV28	TRBJ2-5	CASSLAGTGLSKTQYF
NA	TRBV6-5	TRBJ2-7	CASSYSYGYSYEQYF
NA	TRBV10-3	TRBJ2-7	CAINFPPRVSYEQYF
NA	TRBV10-2	TRBJ2-3	CASTGRAIDTQYF
NA	TRBV4-1	TRBJ2-7	CASSQDRAAGQGIFGEQYF
NA	TRBV28	TRBJ2-7	CASRGLGTYEQYF